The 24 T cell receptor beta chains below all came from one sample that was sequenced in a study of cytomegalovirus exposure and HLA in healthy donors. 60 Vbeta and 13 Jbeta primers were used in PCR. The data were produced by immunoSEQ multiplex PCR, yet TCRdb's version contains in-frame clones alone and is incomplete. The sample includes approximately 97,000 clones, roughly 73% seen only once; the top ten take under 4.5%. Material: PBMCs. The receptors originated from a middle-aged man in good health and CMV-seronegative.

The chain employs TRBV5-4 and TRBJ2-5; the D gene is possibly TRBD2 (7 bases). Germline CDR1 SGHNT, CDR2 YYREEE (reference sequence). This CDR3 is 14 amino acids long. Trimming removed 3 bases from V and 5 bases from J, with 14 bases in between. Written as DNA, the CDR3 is TGTGCCAGCAGCTATTTAGGGGGAGGGGAGACCCAGTACTTC. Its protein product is CASSYLGGGETQYF.

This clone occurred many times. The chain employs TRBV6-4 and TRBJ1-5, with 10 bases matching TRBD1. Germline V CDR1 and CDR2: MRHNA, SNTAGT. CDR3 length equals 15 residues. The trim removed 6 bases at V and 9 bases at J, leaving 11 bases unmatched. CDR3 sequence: CASRVSRDRGRPQHF. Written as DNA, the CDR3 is TGTGCCAGCAGGGTGTCCCGGGACAGGGGACGGCCCCAGCATTTT.

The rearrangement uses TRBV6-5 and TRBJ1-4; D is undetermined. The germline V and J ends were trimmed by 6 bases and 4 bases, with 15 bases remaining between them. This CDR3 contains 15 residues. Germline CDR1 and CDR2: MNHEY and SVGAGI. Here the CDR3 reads CASSPLGGHNEKLFF. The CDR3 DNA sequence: TGTGCCAGCAGCCCCCTGGGAGGCCATAATGAAAAACTGTTTTTT.

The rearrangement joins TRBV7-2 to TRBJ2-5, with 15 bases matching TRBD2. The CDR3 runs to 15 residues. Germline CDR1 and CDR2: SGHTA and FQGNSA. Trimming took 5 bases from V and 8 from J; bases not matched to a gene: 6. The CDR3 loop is CASSGGGLAGGTQYF. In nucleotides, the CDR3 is TGTGCCAGCAGCGGAGGGGGACTAGCGGGGGGAACCCAGTACTTC.

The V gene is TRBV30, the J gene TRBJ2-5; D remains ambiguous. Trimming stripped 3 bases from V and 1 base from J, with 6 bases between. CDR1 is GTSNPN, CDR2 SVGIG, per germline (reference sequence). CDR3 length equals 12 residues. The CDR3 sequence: CAWSAFQETQYF. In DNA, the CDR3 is TGTGCCTGGAGCGCGTTCCAAGAGACCCAGTACTTC.

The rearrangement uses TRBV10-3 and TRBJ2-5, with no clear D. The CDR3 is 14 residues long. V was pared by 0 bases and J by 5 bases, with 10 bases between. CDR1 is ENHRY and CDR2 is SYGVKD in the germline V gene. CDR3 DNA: TGTGCCATCAGTGAGTCGAGAGCCCGGGAGACCCAGTACTTC. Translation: CAISESRARETQYF.

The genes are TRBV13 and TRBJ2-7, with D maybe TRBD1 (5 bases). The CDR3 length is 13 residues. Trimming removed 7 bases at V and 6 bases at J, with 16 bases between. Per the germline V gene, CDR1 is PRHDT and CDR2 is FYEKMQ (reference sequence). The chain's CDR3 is CASTWGRASEQYF. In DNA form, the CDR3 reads TGTGCCAGCACATGGGGCAGGGCGAGCGAGCAGTACTTC.

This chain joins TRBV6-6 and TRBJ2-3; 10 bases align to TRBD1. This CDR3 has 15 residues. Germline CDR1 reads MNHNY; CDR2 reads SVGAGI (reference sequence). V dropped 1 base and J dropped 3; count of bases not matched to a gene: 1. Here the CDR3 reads CASSYWDRGTDTQYF. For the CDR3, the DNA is TGTGCCAGCAGTTACTGGGACAGGGGAACAGATACGCAGTATTTT.

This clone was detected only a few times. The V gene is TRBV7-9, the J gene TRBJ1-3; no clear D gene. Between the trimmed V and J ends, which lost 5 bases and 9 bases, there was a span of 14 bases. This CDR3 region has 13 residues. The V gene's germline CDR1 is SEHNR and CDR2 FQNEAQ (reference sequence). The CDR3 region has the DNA TGTGCCAGCAGCCAGGCGGAGGTCTCCACCATATATTTT. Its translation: CASSQAEVSTIYF.

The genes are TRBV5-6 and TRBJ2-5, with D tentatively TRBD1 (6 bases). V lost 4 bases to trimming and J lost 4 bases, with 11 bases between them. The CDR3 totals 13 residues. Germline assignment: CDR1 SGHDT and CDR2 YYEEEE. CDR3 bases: TGTGCCAGCAGCCTAGGACAGAGAGAGACCCAGTACTTC. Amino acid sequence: CASSLGQRETQYF.

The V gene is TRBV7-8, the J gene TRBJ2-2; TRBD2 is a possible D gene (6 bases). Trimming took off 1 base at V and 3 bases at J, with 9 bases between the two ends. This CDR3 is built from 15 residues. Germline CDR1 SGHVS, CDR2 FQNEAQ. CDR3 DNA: TGTGCCAGCAGCTTAGGGCGGGGTTACACCGGGGAGCTGTTTTTT. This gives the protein CASSLGRGYTGELFF.

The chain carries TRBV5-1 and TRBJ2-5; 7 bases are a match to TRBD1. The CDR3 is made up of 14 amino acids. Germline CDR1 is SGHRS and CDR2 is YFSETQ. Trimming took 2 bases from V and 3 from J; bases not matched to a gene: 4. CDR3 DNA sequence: TGCGCCAGCAGCTTACAGGGGCGGGAAGAGACCCAGTACTTC. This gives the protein CASSLQGREETQYF.

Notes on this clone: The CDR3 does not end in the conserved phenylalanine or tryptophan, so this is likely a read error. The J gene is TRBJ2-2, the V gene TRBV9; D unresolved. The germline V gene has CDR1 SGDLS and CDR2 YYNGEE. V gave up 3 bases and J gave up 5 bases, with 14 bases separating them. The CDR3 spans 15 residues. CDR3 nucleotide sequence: TGTGCCAGCAGCGAAACACCCTGGGTGACCGGGGAGCTGTTTGTT. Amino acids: CASSETPWVTGELFV.

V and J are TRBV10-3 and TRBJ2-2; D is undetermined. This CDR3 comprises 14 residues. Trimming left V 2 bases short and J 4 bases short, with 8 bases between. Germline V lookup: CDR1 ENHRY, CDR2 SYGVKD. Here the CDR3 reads CAISEGPSTGELFF. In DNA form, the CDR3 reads TGTGCCATCAGTGAGGGGCCGAGCACCGGGGAGCTGTTTTTT.

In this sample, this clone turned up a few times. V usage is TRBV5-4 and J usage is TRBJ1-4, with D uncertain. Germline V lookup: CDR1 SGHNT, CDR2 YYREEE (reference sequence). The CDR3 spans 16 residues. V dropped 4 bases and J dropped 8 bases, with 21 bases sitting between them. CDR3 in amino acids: CASSDGGSTQSEKLFF. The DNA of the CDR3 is TGTGCCAGCAGCGACGGTGGGTCGACACAATCGGAAAAACTGTTTTTT.

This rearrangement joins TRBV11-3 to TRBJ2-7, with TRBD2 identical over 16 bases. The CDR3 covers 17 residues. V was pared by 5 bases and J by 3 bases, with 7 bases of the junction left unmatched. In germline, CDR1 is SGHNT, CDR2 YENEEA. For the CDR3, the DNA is TGTGCCAGCAGCCCCCCGGGACTAGCGGGGGGGTTCTACGAGCAGTACTTC. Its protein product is CASSPPGLAGGFYEQYF.

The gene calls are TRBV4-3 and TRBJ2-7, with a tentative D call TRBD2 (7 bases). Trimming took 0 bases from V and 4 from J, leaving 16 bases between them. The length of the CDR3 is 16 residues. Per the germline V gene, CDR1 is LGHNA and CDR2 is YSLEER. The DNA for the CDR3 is TGCGCCAGCAGCCAAGATCGGGGGGCAGAGGAGTACGAGCAGTACTTC. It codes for CASSQDRGAEEYEQYF.

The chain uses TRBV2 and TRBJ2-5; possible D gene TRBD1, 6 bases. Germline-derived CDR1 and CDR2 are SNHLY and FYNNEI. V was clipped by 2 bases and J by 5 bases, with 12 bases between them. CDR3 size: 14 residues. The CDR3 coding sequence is TGTGCCAGCAGTGAACAGGGGACCTGGGAGACCCAGTACTTC. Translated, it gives CASSEQGTWETQYF.

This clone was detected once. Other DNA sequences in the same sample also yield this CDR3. The CDR3 bases are TGTGCCAACAAAGCGGGGGGTCTCTACGAGCAGTACTTC. Its translation is CANKAGGLYEQYF. J is TRBJ2-7 and V is TRBV2, with 9 bases matching TRBD2. The CDR3 totals 13 residues. CDR1 is SNHLY, CDR2 FYNNEI, per germline. With 10 bases clipped from V and 3 bases from J, the junction kept 7 bases outside the gene matches.

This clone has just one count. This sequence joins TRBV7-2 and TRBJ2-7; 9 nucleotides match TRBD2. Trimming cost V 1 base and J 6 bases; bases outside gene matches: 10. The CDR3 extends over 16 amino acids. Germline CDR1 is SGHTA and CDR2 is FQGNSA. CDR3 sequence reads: CASSLEGGLAPAEQYF. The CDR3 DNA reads TGTGCCAGCAGCTTAGAGGGAGGACTAGCGCCCGCCGAGCAGTACTTC.

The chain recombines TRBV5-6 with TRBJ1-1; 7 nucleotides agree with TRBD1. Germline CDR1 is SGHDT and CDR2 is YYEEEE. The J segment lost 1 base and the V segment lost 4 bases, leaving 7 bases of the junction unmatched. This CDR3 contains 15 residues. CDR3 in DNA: TGTGCCAGCAGCCAATCCGGGACAGAGAACACTGAAGCTTTCTTT. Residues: CASSQSGTENTEAFF.

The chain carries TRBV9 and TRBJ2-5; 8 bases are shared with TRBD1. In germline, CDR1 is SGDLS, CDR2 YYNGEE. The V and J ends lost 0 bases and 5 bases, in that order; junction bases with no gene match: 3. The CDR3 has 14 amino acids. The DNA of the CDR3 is TGTGCCAGCAGCGTAGGGACAGGGCTGGAGACCCAGTACTTC. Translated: CASSVGTGLETQYF. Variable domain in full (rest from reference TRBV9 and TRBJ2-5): DSGVTQTPKHLITATGQRVTLRCSPRSGDLSVYWYQQSLDQGLQFLIQYYNGEERAKGNILERFSAQQFPDLHSELNLSSLELGDSALYFCASSVGTGLETQYFGPGTRLLVL.

CDR3 coding DNA: TGTGCCAGCAGTGTTGGGCCTGGGGGCTACACCTTC. Translated: CASSVGPGGYTF. The chain employs TRBV2 and TRBJ1-2; D ambiguous. With 4 bases removed from V and 8 bases from J, the gap between germline ends came to 11 bases. The CDR3 consists of 12 residues. Germline V gene lookup returns CDR1 SNHLY and CDR2 FYNNEI.

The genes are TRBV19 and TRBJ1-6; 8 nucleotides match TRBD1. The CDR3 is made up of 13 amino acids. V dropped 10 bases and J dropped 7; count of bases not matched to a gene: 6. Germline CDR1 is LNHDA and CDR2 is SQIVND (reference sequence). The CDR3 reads CATDRGGNSPLHF. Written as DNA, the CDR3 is TGTGCCACCGACAGGGGAGGAAATTCACCCCTCCACTTT. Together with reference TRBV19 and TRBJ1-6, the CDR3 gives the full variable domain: DGGITQSPKYLFRKEGQNVTLSCEQNLNHDAMYWYRQDPGQGLRLIYYSQIVNDFQKGDIAEGYSVSREKKESFPLTVTSAQKNPTAFYLCATDRGGNSPLHFGNGTRLTVT.